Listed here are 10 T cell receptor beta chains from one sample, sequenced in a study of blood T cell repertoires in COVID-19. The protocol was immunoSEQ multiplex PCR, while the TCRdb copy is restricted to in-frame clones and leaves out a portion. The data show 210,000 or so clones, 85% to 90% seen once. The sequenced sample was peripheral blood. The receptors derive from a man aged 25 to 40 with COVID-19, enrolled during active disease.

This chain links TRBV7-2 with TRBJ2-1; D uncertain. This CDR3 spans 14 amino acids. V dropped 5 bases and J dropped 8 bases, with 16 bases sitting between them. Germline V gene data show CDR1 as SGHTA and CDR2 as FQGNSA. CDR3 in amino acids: CASSPTMQLYEQFF. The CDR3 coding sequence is TGTGCCAGCAGCCCCACTATGCAGTTGTATGAGCAGTTCTTC. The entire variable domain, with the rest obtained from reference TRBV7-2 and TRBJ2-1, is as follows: GAGVSQSPSNKVTEKGKDVELRCDPISGHTALYWYRQSLGQGLEFLIYFQGNSAPDKSGLPSDRFSAERTGGSVSTLTIQRTQQEDSAVYLCASSPTMQLYEQFFGPGTRLTVL.

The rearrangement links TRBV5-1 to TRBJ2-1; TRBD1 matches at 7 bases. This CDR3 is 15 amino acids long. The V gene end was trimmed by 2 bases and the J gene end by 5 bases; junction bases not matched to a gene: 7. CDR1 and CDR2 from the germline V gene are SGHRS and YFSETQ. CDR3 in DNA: TGCGCCAGCAGCTTCGGGACAGTAGTGAACAATGAGCAGTTCTTC. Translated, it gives CASSFGTVVNNEQFF. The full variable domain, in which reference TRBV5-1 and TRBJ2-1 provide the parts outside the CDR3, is KAGVTQTPRYLIKTRGQQVTLSCSPISGHRSVSWYQQTPGQGLQFLFEYFSETQRNKGNFPGRFSGRQFSNSRSEMNVSTLELGDSALYLCASSFGTVVNNEQFFGPGTRLTVL.

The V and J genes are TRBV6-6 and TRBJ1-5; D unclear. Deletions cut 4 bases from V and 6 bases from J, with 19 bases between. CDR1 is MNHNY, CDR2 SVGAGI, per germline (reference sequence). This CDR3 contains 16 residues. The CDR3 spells CASSSYGPRGGQPQHF. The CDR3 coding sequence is TGTGCCAGCAGTTCCTACGGGCCCCGGGGAGGTCAGCCCCAGCATTTT.

The chain's CDR3 is CASSEFGWSSYEQYF. The CDR3 nucleotides read TGCGCCAGCAGTGAGTTCGGGTGGAGCTCCTACGAGCAGTACTTC. J is TRBJ2-7 and V is TRBV10-2; D unclear. The V and J ends lost 1 base and 0 bases respectively, with 10 bases between them. Germline V gene lookup returns CDR1 WSHSY and CDR2 SAAADI. CDR3 length: 15 residues.

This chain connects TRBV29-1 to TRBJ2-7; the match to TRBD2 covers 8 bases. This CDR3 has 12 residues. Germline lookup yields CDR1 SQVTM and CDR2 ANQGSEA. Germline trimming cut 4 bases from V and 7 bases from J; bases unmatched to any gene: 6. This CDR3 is CSVVAGYQEQYF. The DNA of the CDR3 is TGCAGCGTTGTAGCGGGATATCAAGAGCAGTACTTC.

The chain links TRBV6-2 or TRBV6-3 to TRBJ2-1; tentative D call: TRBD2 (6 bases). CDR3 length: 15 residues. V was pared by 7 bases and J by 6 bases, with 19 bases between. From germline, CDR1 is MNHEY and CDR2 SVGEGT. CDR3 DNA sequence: TGTGCCAGCATCCCCGGTGGGGGGAGCCTCAATGAGCAGTTCTTC. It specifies CASIPGGGSLNEQFF.

The CDR3 nucleotides read TGCAGCGTCTCTGATATGGACAGGGATTATGGCTACACCTTC. Translation: CSVSDMDRDYGYTF. This chain connects TRBV29-1 to TRBJ1-2; 8 bases map to TRBD1. The CDR3 length is 14 residues. V was pared by 6 bases and J by 5 bases, with 11 bases of the junction left unmatched. Germline CDR1 and CDR2: SQVTM and ANQGSEA.

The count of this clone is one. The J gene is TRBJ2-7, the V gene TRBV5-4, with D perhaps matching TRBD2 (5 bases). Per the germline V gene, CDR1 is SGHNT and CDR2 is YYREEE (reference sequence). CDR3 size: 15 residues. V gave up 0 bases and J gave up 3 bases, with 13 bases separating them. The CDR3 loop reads CASSLGPRRNYEQYF. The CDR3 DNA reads TGTGCCAGCAGCTTGGGGCCCCGGAGGAACTACGAGCAGTACTTC.

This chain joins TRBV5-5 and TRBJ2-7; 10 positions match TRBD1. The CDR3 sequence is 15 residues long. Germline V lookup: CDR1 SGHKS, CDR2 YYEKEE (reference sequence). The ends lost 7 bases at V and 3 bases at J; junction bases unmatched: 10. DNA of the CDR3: TGTGCCAGCCGACCCAGGACAGGGGGTTTCTACGAGCAGTACTTC. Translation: CASRPRTGGFYEQYF.

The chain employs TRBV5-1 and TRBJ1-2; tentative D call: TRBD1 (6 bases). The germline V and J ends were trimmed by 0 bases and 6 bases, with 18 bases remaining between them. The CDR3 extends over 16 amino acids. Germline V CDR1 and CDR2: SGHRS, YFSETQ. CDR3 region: CASSLVTRGSLNGYTF. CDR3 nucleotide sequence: TGCGCCAGCAGCTTGGTAACCAGGGGAAGCCTGAATGGCTACACCTTC.